The entry below gives a single T cell receptor (beta chain) sequence along with its context. This clone's antigen is unknown. Within one base of it there is no much larger clone, and no base qualities were kept. Library prep was done by 5' RACE. TCRdb names Illumina HiSeq 2000 as the instrument used. A universal primer binding site was added through template switching, and the final cDNA carried a unique molecular identifier so that TCR cDNA molecules could be counted accurately. First-strand cDNA for TCR alpha and beta chains was synthesized from specific primers in the conserved constant-segment region. To control for contamination, every cDNA library carried two barcodes: a SMART-Mk sample barcode plus Illumina barcodes. TruSeq adapter sequences and Illumina sample barcodes were added in two successive PCR steps. The Illumina HiSeq platform was used with custom primers to sequence TCR alpha and beta cDNA libraries. Concerning the study's data processing: MiGEC was used to process raw reads and extract unique molecular identifiers, and MiXCR was used to find CDR3 positions. Recombination models were inferred per individual with the repgenHMM and IGoR tools using an EM algorithm. The analysis of shared clonotypes was done with the tcR package in R, with sharing normalized by the product of cloneset sizes. To study raw recombination free of thymic and clonal selection effects, out-of-frame nonproductive sequences were analyzed. In TCRdb, the public reads were trimmed at Q25 with fastp and aligned with MiXCR, with productive beta chains retained. Rows with a matching CDR3 protein are joined into one entry that keeps the most common DNA and genes. Here the V and J calls rest on TCRdb's processing, not on the authors' analysis. The sample profile shows under 900,000 distinct CDR3 sequences; roughly an eighth of them were found once. Jointly, the top ten make up around 1.6% of the sample.

These data are taken from a study of identical twins (dated by TCRdb to 2016 to 2017). Concerning the study at large: TCR alpha and beta repertoires from monozygotic twins, unrelated adults of various ages and cord blood were deep-sequenced to test whether fetal clonotypes persist. To rule out contamination, replicate twin experiments were performed at different times with different library preparation protocols. Points the paper makes about the study in general: In monozygotic twins, recombination models systematically underestimated out-of-frame TCR alpha sharing, but the models matched the sharing seen between unrelated individuals. Invariant T cells such as MAIT and iNKT could partly confound zero-insertion analyses, although diverse VJ usage argued against such confounding for most clonotypes. Fewer insertions were carried by abundant cord blood beta clonotypes; a weaker similar trend was observed in young adult naive repertoires, while no such trend was observed in memory repertoires. Because the same donors could not be followed over many years, the conclusions relied on cross-sectional statistical analysis. Compared with coincidental sharing between unrelated individuals, out-of-frame TCR alpha sequences shared between twins had an excess of sequences with low generation probability. In beta out-of-frame sequences, excess twin sharing was weaker, because having fewer shared sequences lowered the signal-to-noise ratio.

V and J are trimmed by 5 bases and 4 bases, and the gene matches miss 5 bases of the junction. CDR1 and CDR2 are drawn from the germline V gene: SGHVS, FNYEAQ. The CDR3 runs 14 amino acids, cysteine and phenylalanine included. Only CDR3 DNA is held: 42 bases, read in frame from base 1. Only healthy Caucasian donors were included. Three pairs of female monozygotic twins, all aged about 18 to 29 years, made up the twin cohort. The RNA used for TCR libraries was isolated from peripheral blood mononuclear cells. This same sample was also taken into another study, of yellow fever vaccine responses in identical twins. In that second paper, the authors write: The authors reported that the T cell response to vaccination in identical twins appeared partly convergent and partly personalized. In identical twins, the study followed T cell clones that responded to the vaccine with precision.

Rearrangement joined TRBV7-6 to TRBJ2-5; 9 bases in the middle match TRBD1. Sequenced input: PBMCs. The clonotype comes from a woman under 30 in good health. Here the CDR3 is given as CASSPTGGAETQYF. The DNA reads TGTGCCAGCAGCCCTACAGGGGGCGCAGAGACCCAGTACTTC. Supplemented by the reference TRBV7-6 and TRBJ2-5 proteins around the CDR3, the complete variable domain is GAGVSQSPRYKVTKRGQDVALRCDPISGHVSLYWYRQALGQGPEFLTYFNYEAQQDKSGLPNDRFSAERPEGSISTLTIQRTEQRDSAMYRCASSPTGGAETQYFGPGTRLLVL.